One sample yielded the 22 T cell receptor beta chains listed below, sequenced in a study of shared clonotypes between healthy human individuals. Sequenced by immunoSEQ multiplex PCR; TCRdb stores in-frame clones only, minus some. Of a few million clones in the sample, 85% to 95% were seen once. The sequenced sample consisted of naive CD4+ T cells from PBMCs. Documented subset: CD45RA+ positively selected. These receptors were collected from a man aged 18 to 30 in good health. Some clones in this sample may be carry-over from other donors' samples.

Concerning this clone itself: The same CDR3 is also encoded by other DNA sequences in this sample. The CDR3 sequence: CSAGQGYGYTF. CDR3 nucleotide sequence: TGCAGTGCTGGTCAGGGTTATGGCTACACCTTC. The chain recombines TRBV20-1 with TRBJ1-2; tentatively, D is TRBD1 (5 bases). This CDR3 has 11 residues. Deletions cut 5 bases from V and 5 bases from J, with 9 bases between. Germline CDR1 reads DFQATT; CDR2 reads SNEGSKA (reference sequence).

The chain links TRBV5-1 to TRBJ2-7, with D possibly matching TRBD1 (6 bases). The CDR3 spans 11 residues. Per germline, CDR1 SGHRS and CDR2 YFSETQ. The V gene lost 5 bases and the J gene lost 7 bases, with 10 bases spanning the gap. In DNA, the CDR3 is TGCGCCAGCAGAGGAACAGGGGAGCAGTACTTC. Translation: CASRGTGEQYF.

CDR3: CASSFGLAGFSEQFF. The CDR3 DNA reads as TGTGCCAGCAGCTTCGGACTAGCGGGATTCTCTGAGCAGTTCTTC. The J gene is TRBJ2-1, the V gene TRBV7-3, with 12 bases identical to TRBD2. From germline, CDR1 is SGHTA and CDR2 FQGTGA. V gave up 3 bases and J gave up 9 bases; unmatched junction bases: 6. The CDR3 runs 15 residues.

The chain recombines TRBV7-2 with TRBJ2-1; 9 positions match TRBD1. CDR3 length: 14 residues. Unmatched junction bases numbered 3, after V lost 5 bases and J lost 4 bases. Germline-derived CDR1 and CDR2 are SGHTA and FQGNSA. CDR3 nucleotides: TGTGCCAGCAGCCAGGGACAGGGATACAATGAGCAGTTCTTC. Its translation is CASSQGQGYNEQFF.

As concerns this clone: This same CDR3 is encoded by further DNA sequences in the sample. This chain uses TRBV5-1 with TRBJ2-3; D is perhaps TRBD2 (5 bases). Per germline, CDR1 SGHRS and CDR2 YFSETQ. Trimming shortened V by 0 bases and J by 3 bases, and 5 bases separated the two germline ends. The CDR3 sequence is 13 residues long. CDR3 sequence reads: CASSLAGTDTQYF. CDR3 coding DNA: TGCGCCAGCAGCTTGGCGGGGACAGATACGCAGTATTTT.

J is TRBJ1-2 and V is TRBV28; 8 bases agree with TRBD1. V was pared by 6 bases and J by 8 bases, with 5 bases of the junction left unmatched. The CDR3 consists of 12 residues. Per germline, CDR1 MDHEN and CDR2 SYDVKM. The CDR3 region is CASSAGGRGYTF. CDR3 DNA: TGTGCCAGCAGCGCAGGGGGCAGGGGCTACACCTTC.

The V and J genes are TRBV4-1 and TRBJ1-4, with D possibly matching TRBD1 (5 bases). Germline CDR1 MGHRA, CDR2 YSYEKL. The CDR3 has 15 residues. V was clipped by 4 bases and J by 3 bases, with 12 bases between them. CDR3 bases: TGCGCCAGCAGCCGAGGACACTCGGCTAATGAAAAACTGTTTTTT. Translated: CASSRGHSANEKLFF.

The V gene is TRBV28, the J gene TRBJ2-1, with D perhaps TRBD2 (5 bases). This CDR3 is 12 amino acids long. Deletions cut 6 bases from V and 9 bases from J, with 12 bases between. Germline V lookup: CDR1 MDHEN, CDR2 SYDVKM. Here the CDR3 DNA reads TGTGCCAGCAGCAATCCGGGATTTGAGCAGTTCTTC. It is translated as CASSNPGFEQFF.

V usage is TRBV28 and J usage is TRBJ1-4, with 9 bases matching TRBD1. The CDR3 runs to 15 residues. The V segment lost 4 bases and the J segment 8 bases; nucleotides outside the gene matches: 8. Per the germline V gene, CDR1 is MDHEN and CDR2 is SYDVKM. Here the CDR3 DNA reads TGTGCCAGCAGTTGGTCGGGACAGGGCCGCGAAAAACTGTTTTTT. Its translation: CASSWSGQGREKLFF. Together with reference TRBV28 and TRBJ1-4, the CDR3 gives the full variable domain: DVKVTQSSRYLVKRTGEKVFLECVQDMDHENMFWYRQDPGLGLRLIYFSYDVKMKEKGDIPEGYSVSREKKERFSLILESASTNQTSMYLCASSWSGQGREKLFFGSGTQLSVL.

This chain joins TRBV5-1 and TRBJ2-7; 7 bases align to TRBD2. V gave up 0 bases and J gave up 4 bases; unmatched junction bases: 4. CDR3 length equals 14 residues. CDR1 SGHRS and CDR2 YFSETQ come from the germline V gene. The CDR3 nucleotides read TGCGCCAGCAGCTTGGTGACTAGCTCGTACGAGCAGTACTTC. Its translation: CASSLVTSSYEQYF.

The CDR3 DNA reads as TGTGCCAGCAGGGACAGGGCAGGGCATAGCAATCAGCCCCAGCATTTT. Its protein is CASRDRAGHSNQPQHF. The chain joins TRBV27 to TRBJ1-5, with 8 nucleotides matching TRBD1. CDR3 length equals 16 residues. Germline-derived CDR1 and CDR2 are MNHEY and SMNVEV (reference sequence). J was trimmed by 0 bases and V by 6 bases; bases with no gene match: 7.

This rearrangement joins TRBV28 to TRBJ2-1, with a tentative D call TRBD1 (5 bases). Germline assignment: CDR1 MDHEN and CDR2 SYDVKM. V was shortened by 4 bases and J by 2 bases, with 6 bases between the two germline ends. This CDR3 is 13 amino acids long. The CDR3 DNA is TGTGCCAGCAGTTCGGACACCTACAATGAGCAGTTCTTC. The encoded protein is CASSSDTYNEQFF.

To note about this clone: The junction departs from germline at one end; a sequencing error may be responsible. The chain has TRBV7-8 and TRBJ2-2; TRBD1 or TRBD2 may be the D gene (6 bases each). The CDR3 extends over 13 amino acids. Germline-derived CDR1 and CDR2 are SGHVS and FQNEAQ. CDR3 amino acids: CASTSRGRGVLFF. CDR3 nucleotides: TGTGCCAGCACCTCTAGGGGTAGGGGGGTGCTGTTTTTT. Using reference TRBV7-8 and TRBJ2-2 for the parts outside the CDR3, the full variable domain is GAGVSQSPRYKVAKRGQDVALRCDPISGHVSLFWYQQALGQGPEFLTYFQNEAQLDKSGLPSDRFFAERPEGSVSTLKIQRTQQEDSAVYLCASTSRGRGVLFFGEGSRLTVL.

The table lists this clone with a count of one. The chain uses TRBV18 and TRBJ2-7; 7 bases agree with TRBD1. Germline assignment: CDR1 KGHSH and CDR2 LQKENI. The CDR3 extends over 14 amino acids. Trimming cost V 6 bases and J 6 bases; bases outside gene matches: 11. The CDR3 protein is CASSETPTGSEQYF. The CDR3 DNA follows: TGTGCCAGCTCCGAAACCCCGACAGGGTCCGAGCAGTACTTC.

V and J are TRBV6-5 and TRBJ1-4; TRBD1 aligns across 8 bases. The CDR3 totals 15 residues. After removal of 6 bases from V and 7 bases from J, the junction contained 10 bases not matched to a gene. Germline CDR1 is MNHEY and CDR2 is SVGAGI. CDR3 sequence reads: CASRLNRDRREKLFF. DNA for the CDR3: TGTGCCAGCAGATTAAACCGGGACAGGCGTGAAAAACTGTTTTTT.

The chain combines TRBV6-6 with TRBJ1-3, with a possible D match to TRBD1 (5 bases). The CDR3 is 15 amino acids. Trimming removed 5 bases at V and 0 bases at J, with 11 bases between. CDR1 is MNHNY, CDR2 SVGAGI, per germline (reference sequence). The CDR3 reads CASSRDLFSGNTIYF. In DNA, the CDR3 is TGTGCCAGCAGTCGGGACCTTTTCTCTGGAAACACCATATATTTT.

This clone was recorded only once. The rearrangement links TRBV5-1 to TRBJ2-3; D is possibly TRBD2 (5 bases). Germline CDR1 SGHRS, CDR2 YFSETQ. Trimming left V 4 bases short and J 0 bases short, with 15 bases between. This CDR3 region has 16 residues. In DNA form, the CDR3 reads TGCGCCAGCAGCCCACTCCGGGGATCTAGCACAGATACGCAGTATTTT. Amino acids: CASSPLRGSSTDTQYF.

The chain employs TRBV19 and TRBJ2-2, with TRBD1 matching 9 bases. The CDR3 length is 19 residues. The trim removed 3 bases at V and 4 bases at J, leaving 15 bases unmatched. Germline assignment: CDR1 LNHDA and CDR2 SQIVND (reference sequence). DNA of the CDR3: TGTGCCAGTAGTATCGCCCTATGGGACAGGGTTAAACCCACCGGGGAGCTGTTTTTT. Residues: CASSIALWDRVKPTGELFF.

The chain carries TRBV21-1 and TRBJ2-7; the tabulated D call, TRBD2, remains unverified against the DNA. TRBV21-1 is annotated as a pseudogene. The CDR3 totals 19 residues. The chain's CDR3 is CASSSQGLKLIAGTYEQYF. CDR3 nucleotides: TGTGCCAGCAGCAGCCAGGGCCTGAAGCTTATAGCGGGAACTTACGAGCAGTACTTC.

The genes are TRBV7-3 and TRBJ2-3; D is unclear. The CDR3 spans 14 residues. Trimming cost V 5 bases and J 0 bases, with 9 bases left between them. The V gene's germline CDR1 is SGHTA and CDR2 FQGTGA. For the CDR3, the DNA is TGTGCCAGCAGCAGCCGGCGAAGCACAGATACGCAGTATTTT. It specifies CASSSRRSTDTQYF.

As DNA, the CDR3 is TGTGCCAGTGGGAAGGACGTCAGGGCCGCTTTCTTT. It codes for CASGKDVRAAFF. The rearrangement uses TRBV19 and TRBJ1-1; D possibly corresponds to TRBD1 (5 bases). Germline V gene data show CDR1 as LNHDA and CDR2 as SQIVND (reference sequence). V gave up 8 bases and J gave up 11 bases, with 18 bases separating them. The CDR3 consists of 12 residues.

The chain uses TRBV11-2 and TRBJ1-4; D gene ambiguous. Trimming removed 8 bases from V and 3 bases from J, with 13 bases in between. Germline assignment: CDR1 SGHAT and CDR2 FQNNGV. The CDR3 has 14 residues. The CDR3 DNA follows: TGTGCCAGCGGACGGACTCAATCTAATGAAAAACTGTTTTTT. It codes for CASGRTQSNEKLFF.